This T cell receptor beta chain was recovered during a study of neurological immune-mediated disorders. Via MiXCR, TCRdb re-called the 5' RACE reads, giving one row per CDR3 protein. Of tens of thousands of distinct CDR3 sequences listed, about 6% are singletons. CDR3 length equals 13 residues. The germline V and J ends were trimmed by 8 bases and 3 bases, with 11 bases remaining between them. The sorted-subset TCR libraries were prepared using about a million CD4+ or CD8+ T cells as the starting material. This clonotype came up many times. Its specificity is not known. General study results and limits: The level of TCR clonal expansion was highest in patients with HTLV-1-associated myelopathy and lowest in multiple sclerosis, where it fell below the level seen in healthy controls. Private repertoires in all groups were suggested, as expanded clones shared no CDR3 amino acid sequences across subjects.

This clonotype was obtained from a woman in her thirties or forties in good health. The sequenced material came from CD4+ T cells from blood. This chain connects TRBV12-3 or TRBV12-4 to TRBJ1-5; TRBD1 might be the D (6 bases). CDR3 bases: TGTGCCAGCCTCAGGGACAACAATCAGCCCCAGCATTTT. Protein: CASLRDNNQPQHF.